A selection of T cell receptor beta chains follows, all from one sample in a study of cytomegalovirus exposure and HLA in healthy donors. Measured with immunoSEQ multiplex PCR; TCRdb has only the in-frame clones, and not every one. The table has some 120,000 clones, around 85% seen once; the top ten hold 2% to 2.5%. Sequencing was performed on PBMCs. These receptors all stem from a woman between 25 and 40 years old in good health and CMV-seronegative. CDR3s include the opening cysteine and the closing phenylalanine or tryptophan. Fields, in order: D gene, J gene, V gene, clone size, CDR3 DNA, CDR3 protein. A D gene is named only where the DNA matches it firmly. Clone sizes are given selectively: once, few, many, or a class where the clone is expanded.

NA TRBJ2-7 TRBV7-9 NA TGTGCCAGCAGCTCCAAAGGGGGAAGATTCCCCTACGAGCAGTACTTC CASSSKGGRFPYEQYF
NA TRBJ1-5 TRBV4-1 NA TGCGCCAGCAGCCAAGATCGCTCGGGGAACAATCAGCCCCAGCATTTT CASSQDRSGNNQPQHF
NA TRBJ2-1 TRBV5-1 NA TGCGCCAGCAGCTTGACTAGCAGCTCCTACAATGAGCAGTTCTTC CASSLTSSSYNEQFF
NA TRBJ2-1 TRBV25-1 NA TGTGCCAGCAGTGAATATAGGACAGACAATGAGCAGTTCTTC CASSEYRTDNEQFF
TRBD2 TRBJ2-5 TRBV29-1 many TGCAGCGGGACTAGCGGGGTACAAGAGACCCAGTACTTC CSGTSGVQETQYF
NA TRBJ1-4 TRBV14 NA TGTGCCAGCAGCCAAGGAGGGATGACTAATGAAAAACTGTTTTTT CASSQGGMTNEKLFF
NA TRBJ1-1 TRBV27 once TGTGCCAGCAGTCTTTTCGAGCCCGGGAGAACTGAAGCTTTCTTT CASSLFEPGRTEAFF
NA TRBJ1-5 TRBV27 NA TGTGCCAGCAGTTTAGAGACGGGGCGCGGGGCCCAGCATTTT CASSLETGRGAQHF
NA TRBJ1-4 TRBV4-1 NA TGCGCCAGCAGCCAAGGGGATTGGAGGGAGAGAGAAAAACTGTTTTTT CASSQGDWREREKLFF
NA TRBJ1-1 TRBV7-3 NA TGTGCCAGCAGCTTACAGGTCGGAACTGAAGCTTTCTTT CASSLQVGTEAFF
NA TRBJ1-1 TRBV19 NA TGTGCCAGTAGGGTCACAGGTATGAACACTGAAGCTTTCTTT CASRVTGMNTEAFF
TRBD1 TRBJ1-4 TRBV23-1 NA TGCGCCAGCAGCCCCGGGACAGTCAATGAAAAACTGTTTTTT CASSPGTVNEKLFF
NA TRBJ2-7 TRBV5-1 NA TGCGCCAGCAGCTTGGGGGGCAGTTCCTCTGGGAACGAGCAGTACTTC CASSLGGSSSGNEQYF
TRBD2 TRBJ2-2 TRBV5-8 NA TGTGCCAGCAGCTCCCCGACAGTGGGAGGGCCCGGGGAGCTGTTTTTT CASSSPTVGGPGELFF
NA TRBJ2-5 TRBV18 NA TGTGCCAGCTCAGCGGCGACAGGTCAAGAGACCCAGTACTTC CASSAATGQETQYF
TRBD2 TRBJ2-7 TRBV5-1 NA TGCGCCAGCAGCACATCTAGCCCGGGAGGCTACGAGCAGTACTTC CASSTSSPGGYEQYF
NA TRBJ1-6 TRBV6-5 NA TGTGCCACCCGAGTCTCCTATAATTCACCCCTCCACTTT CATRVSYNSPLHF
NA TRBJ1-5 TRBV7-9 NA TGTGCCAGCAGCTTAGAACTCACAGGAGGACTAAATCAGCCCCAGCATTTT CASSLELTGGLNQPQHF
TRBD1 TRBJ1-6 TRBV5-1 NA TGCGCCAGCAACCCTCCCCGACAGGGGAATAATTCACCCCTCCACTTT CASNPPRQGNNSPLHF
NA TRBJ2-5 TRBV7-8 NA TGTGCCAGCAGCTTTCAGGAGACCCAGTACTTC CASSFQETQYF
NA TRBJ1-3 TRBV29-1 once TGCAGCGTTTATTCTGGAAACACCATATATTTT CSVYSGNTIYF
TRBD2 TRBJ2-5 TRBV7-2 NA TGTGCCAGCAGCGCCGGGACTAGCCGCGAGACCCAGTACTTC CASSAGTSRETQYF
TRBD2 TRBJ2-3 TRBV7-2 NA TGTGCCAGCAGCGTGGGGGGGAGGGCCACAGATACGCAGTATTTT CASSVGGRATDTQYF
NA TRBJ2-3 TRBV18 NA TGTGCCAGCTCACCTGCCGGAGCCCAGACAGATACGCAGTATTTT CASSPAGAQTDTQYF
TRBD1 TRBJ2-3 TRBV7-9 NA TGTGCCAGCAGCCTCCGGGACAGGAGCACAGATACGCAGTATTTT CASSLRDRSTDTQYF
TRBD1 TRBJ2-3 TRBV9 NA TGTGCCAGCAGCGCGGGGGACAGGTCCACAGATACGCAGTATTTT CASSAGDRSTDTQYF
NA TRBJ2-7 TRBV6-5 NA TGTGCCAGCAGTCGGACTACGGGACCAGGAGAGCAGTACTTC CASSRTTGPGEQYF
TRBD1 TRBJ1-4 TRBV5-6 NA TGTGCCAGCAGCATGACGGGACAGGGGGAAAAACTGTTTTTT CASSMTGQGEKLFF
NA TRBJ1-1 TRBV9 NA TGTGCCAGCAGCGTTACCCAGGTGGGTACTGAAGCTTTCTTT CASSVTQVGTEAFF
NA TRBJ2-5 TRBV4-1 NA TGCGCCAGCAGCCAAGAGCCTAGTCAAGAGACCCAGTACTTC CASSQEPSQETQYF
NA TRBJ2-1 TRBV15 few TGTGCCACCAGGGGGGCAGGGGCCTACAATGAGCAGTTCTTC CATRGAGAYNEQFF
TRBD1 TRBJ1-1 TRBV11-2 NA TGTGCCAGCAGCTTAGGGGGGACAGGGGTTACTGAAGCTTTCTTT CASSLGGTGVTEAFF
NA TRBJ1-1 TRBV18 NA TGTGCCAGCTCACCCCCGTTAGCCCCTCGCGGAGCTTTCTTT CASSPPLAPRGAFF
TRBD1 TRBJ1-5 TRBV19 NA TGTGCCAGTAGTATCCGGGACAGGATTAGCAATCAGCCCCAGCATTTT CASSIRDRISNQPQHF
NA TRBJ1-6 TRBV5-4 NA TGTGCCAGCAGCTTGGACAGGCCTCTGAGCTCCTATAATTCACCCCTCCACTTT CASSLDRPLSSYNSPLHF
TRBD1 TRBJ2-3 TRBV7-2 many TGTGCCAGCAGCCCCCGACAGGGGGGGAGTACAGATACGCAGTATTTT CASSPRQGGSTDTQYF
NA TRBJ1-3 TRBV4-3 once TGCGCCAGCAGCCAGAGGGACAACCTATATTTT CASSQRDNLYF
NA TRBJ2-7 TRBV11-2 NA TGTGCCAGCACAGCAGGGATCCACGAGCAGTACTTC CASTAGIHEQYF
TRBD2 TRBJ2-1 TRBV7-3 NA TGTGCCAGCAGCTTAACCACTAGCGGGGGCCGTCCTCCGGTGGAGCAGTTCTTC CASSLTTSGGRPPVEQFF
TRBD2 TRBJ2-3 TRBV2 NA TGTGCCAGCAGCCTAGCGGGGGCCCTCACAGATACGCAGTATTTT CASSLAGALTDTQYF
NA TRBJ2-3 TRBV30 NA TGTGCCTGGACCCCGGGGGGCACAGATACGCAGTATTTT CAWTPGGTDTQYF
NA TRBJ2-7 TRBV5-1 NA TGCGCCAGCAGAAGTCTAGGGCAGGGGTGGAACGAGCAGTACTTC CASRSLGQGWNEQYF
NA TRBJ1-2 TRBV4-1 NA TGCGCCAGCAGCCAAGCGGGAATAGGCGGCTACACCTTC CASSQAGIGGYTF
NA TRBJ1-1 TRBV6-5 NA TGTGCCAGCAGTTACCTCACGGGGAGCATGGGCACTGAAGCTTTCTTT CASSYLTGSMGTEAFF
NA TRBJ2-7 TRBV6-5 few TGTGCCACCGGGTCTTCCTACGAGCAGTACTTC CATGSSYEQYF
TRBD1 TRBJ1-2 TRBV14 once TGTGCCAGCAGCCTGGGGACAGGGTCGAGGGGCTACACCTTC CASSLGTGSRGYTF
TRBD1 TRBJ1-6 TRBV27 NA TGTGCCAGCAGTGACAGGGATAACTCACCCCTCCACTTT CASSDRDNSPLHF
NA TRBJ2-3 TRBV7-9 NA TGTGCCAGCAGCTTAGTAGCAGGGAGCACAGATACGCAGTATTTT CASSLVAGSTDTQYF
TRBD2 TRBJ2-1 TRBV7-9 NA TGTGCCAGCAGCTTAGAAGGGCTAGCGGTTGGGAATGAGCAGTTCTTC CASSLEGLAVGNEQFF
NA TRBJ1-2 TRBV7-6 few TGTGCCAGCAGCTTAGGTGGAGCGCTCCCTAACTATGGCTACACCTTC CASSLGGALPNYGYTF
TRBD1 TRBJ1-1 TRBV27 NA TGTGGGTACAGGGGGCGTAGCACTGAAGCTTTCTTT CGYRGRSTEAFF
TRBD1 TRBJ1-6 TRBV6-6 few TGTGCCAGCAGTTACGGGACAGGGGACTCACCCCTCCACTTT CASSYGTGDSPLHF